This T cell receptor (beta chain) was sequenced for a study of T-cell memory formation after mild COVID-19. As concerns this clonotype: The antigen is not known.

One entry per CDR3 protein, called by TCRdb with MiXCR from the 5' RACE reads. The sample consists of hundreds of thousands of distinct CDR3 sequences, about 22% of them appearing once. The V and J ends lost 5 bases and 7 bases, in that order; junction bases with no gene match: 10. This CDR3 region has 14 residues. General study findings and limits: A second wave expanding day 15 to 37 was CD4+-biased; contracting clones were balanced. Pre-infection memory held some responding clones, suggesting pre-existing cross-reactive T cells responded.

Material: PBMCs or a T cell subset sorted from them (not recorded which). The clonotype was recovered from an adult woman who had mild COVID-19 (a few samples of this study predate the infection). Cell type and time point are not known. The J gene is TRBJ2-7, the V gene TRBV12-3 or TRBV12-4; 8 bases align to TRBD1. The CDR3 here is CASSLLDRAGEQYF. The CDR3 nucleotides are TGTGCCAGCAGTCTACTGGACAGGGCGGGGGAGCAGTACTTC.